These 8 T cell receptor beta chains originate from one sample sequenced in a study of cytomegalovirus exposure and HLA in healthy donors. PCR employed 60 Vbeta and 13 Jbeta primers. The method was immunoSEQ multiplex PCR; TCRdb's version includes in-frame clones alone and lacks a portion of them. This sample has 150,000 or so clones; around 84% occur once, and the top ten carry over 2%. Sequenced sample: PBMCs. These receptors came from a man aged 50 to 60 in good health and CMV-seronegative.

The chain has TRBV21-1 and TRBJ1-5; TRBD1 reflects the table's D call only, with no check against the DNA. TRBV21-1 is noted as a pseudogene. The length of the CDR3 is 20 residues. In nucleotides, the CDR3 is TGTGCCAGCAGCAAAGGGACCCTAACACAGGGGGTGATTGGCAATCAGCCCCAGCATTTT. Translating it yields CASSKGTLTQGVIGNQPQHF.

This CDR3 reads CASSLETGGSGTEAFF. CDR3 nucleotides: TGCGCCAGCAGCTTGGAAACAGGGGGTAGTGGCACTGAAGCTTTCTTT. V gene TRBV5-1 combines with J gene TRBJ1-1; 8 positions agree with TRBD1. The V gene's germline CDR1 is SGHRS and CDR2 YFSETQ. The V segment lost 0 bases and the J segment 4 bases; nucleotides outside the gene matches: 8. CDR3 size: 16 residues.

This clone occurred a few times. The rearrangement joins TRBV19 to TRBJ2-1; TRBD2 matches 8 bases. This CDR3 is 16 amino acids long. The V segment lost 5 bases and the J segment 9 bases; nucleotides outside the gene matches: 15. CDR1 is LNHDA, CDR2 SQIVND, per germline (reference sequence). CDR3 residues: CASSALPGLGTGEQFF. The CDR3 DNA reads TGTGCCAGTAGTGCCCTACCGGGACTAGGGACCGGTGAGCAGTTCTTC.

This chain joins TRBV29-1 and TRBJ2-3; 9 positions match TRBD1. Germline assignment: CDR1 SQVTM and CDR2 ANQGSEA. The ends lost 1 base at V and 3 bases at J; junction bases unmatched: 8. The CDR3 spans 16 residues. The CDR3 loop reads CSVEGGTGIGTDTQYF. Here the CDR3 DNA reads TGCAGCGTTGAAGGCGGGACAGGGATCGGTACAGATACGCAGTATTTT.

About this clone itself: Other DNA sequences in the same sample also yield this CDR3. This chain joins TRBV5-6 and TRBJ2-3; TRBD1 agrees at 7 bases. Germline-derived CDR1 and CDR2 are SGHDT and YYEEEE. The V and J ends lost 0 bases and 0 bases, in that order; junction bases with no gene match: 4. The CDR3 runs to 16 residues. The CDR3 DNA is TGTGCCAGCAGCTTGGGTCCGGGACAGAGCACAGATACGCAGTATTTT. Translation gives CASSLGPGQSTDTQYF.

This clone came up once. The CDR3 is CASSLPVTNEQFF. In DNA form, the CDR3 reads TGTGCCAGCAGCTTGCCCGTTACAAATGAGCAGTTCTTC. The gene calls are TRBV5-4 and TRBJ2-1; no reliable D call. CDR1 and CDR2 (germline): SGHNT, YYREEE (reference sequence). The V and J ends lost 1 base and 7 bases respectively, with 9 bases between them. This CDR3 has 13 amino acids.

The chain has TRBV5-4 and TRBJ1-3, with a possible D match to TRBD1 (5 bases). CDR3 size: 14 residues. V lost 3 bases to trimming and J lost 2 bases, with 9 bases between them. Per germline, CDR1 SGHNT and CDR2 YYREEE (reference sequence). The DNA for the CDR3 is TGTGCCAGCAGCTCTGGGGGGGCTGGAAACACCATATATTTT. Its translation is CASSSGGAGNTIYF.

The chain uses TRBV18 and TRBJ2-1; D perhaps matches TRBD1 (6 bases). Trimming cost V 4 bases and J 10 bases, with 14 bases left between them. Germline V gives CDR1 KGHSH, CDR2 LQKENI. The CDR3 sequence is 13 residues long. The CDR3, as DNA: TGTGCCAGCTCACTTGATTTTGGGACAGAGCAGTTCTTC. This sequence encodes CASSLDFGTEQFF.